Listed below are T cell receptor beta chains from one sample, sequenced in a study of T cell repertoires in cytomegalovirus infection. TCRdb re-called the reads with MiXCR, one entry per CDR3 protein. The table records under 600,000 distinct CDR3 sequences, approximately 15% of them present only once. The material sequenced was CD8+ T cells from PBMCs. The source of these receptors is a human donor in good health (CMV status not recorded). Some clones in this sample may be carry-over from other donors' samples. Each CDR3 is given with its conserved first and last residue. The order of the fields is clone size, D gene, J gene, V gene, CDR3 protein, CDR3 DNA. The D gene is left open where the match is weak. Not all rows give a size; the values are once, few, many and, for expanded clones, a class.

clone_size: many; d_call: NA; j_call: TRBJ1-3; v_call: TRBV7-6; cdr3_aa: CASSLAWGFGNTIYF; cdr3_nt: TGTGCCAGCAGCTTAGCGTGGGGTTTTGGAAACACCATATATTTT
clone_size: NA; d_call: NA; j_call: TRBJ2-1; v_call: TRBV6-6; cdr3_aa: CASSSGGKEQFF; cdr3_nt: TGTGCAAGCAGTTCCGGGGGTAAGGAGCAGTTCTTC
clone_size: few; d_call: NA; j_call: TRBJ1-1; v_call: TRBV5-1; cdr3_aa: CASSLHTGSTSKTEAFF; cdr3_nt: TGCGCCAGCAGCTTGCACACAGGGTCGACATCGAAAACTGAAGCTTTCTTT
clone_size: many; d_call: TRBD2; j_call: TRBJ2-1; v_call: TRBV7-9; cdr3_aa: CASSSEREWDNEQFF; cdr3_nt: TGTGCCAGCAGCTCTGAGCGGGAGTGGGACAATGAGCAGTTCTTC
clone_size: NA; d_call: NA; j_call: TRBJ1-5; v_call: TRBV4-1; cdr3_aa: CASSRGPVGDRPQHF; cdr3_nt: TGCGCCAGCAGCCGGGGGCCGGTAGGAGATCGGCCCCAGCATTTT
clone_size: NA; d_call: TRBD1; j_call: TRBJ1-2; v_call: TRBV29-1; cdr3_aa: CSVGAGTGLDYGYTF; cdr3_nt: TGCAGCGTTGGTGCCGGGACAGGGCTGGACTATGGCTACACCTTC
clone_size: many; d_call: TRBD2; j_call: TRBJ2-5; v_call: TRBV28; cdr3_aa: CASSLRREGRGETQYF; cdr3_nt: TGTGCCAGCAGTTTACGGCGGGAGGGCCGAGGGGAGACCCAGTACTTC
clone_size: many; d_call: NA; j_call: TRBJ1-5; v_call: TRBV6-1; cdr3_aa: CAITRDSNQPQHF; cdr3_nt: TGTGCCATCACGAGGGATAGCAATCAGCCCCAGCATTTT
clone_size: few; d_call: NA; j_call: TRBJ1-5; v_call: TRBV6-6; cdr3_aa: CASSLAEQYSNQPQHF; cdr3_nt: TGTGCCAGCAGTTTGGCGGAACAGTATAGCAATCAGCCCCAGCATTTT
clone_size: many; d_call: NA; j_call: TRBJ1-2; v_call: TRBV7-9; cdr3_aa: CASSLGGQAGYTF; cdr3_nt: TGTGCCAGCAGCTTAGGAGGCCAGGCGGGCTACACCTTC
clone_size: many; d_call: NA; j_call: TRBJ2-5; v_call: TRBV2; cdr3_aa: CASFGGKTQYF; cdr3_nt: TGTGCCAGCTTCGGGGGAAAGACCCAGTACTTC
clone_size: NA; d_call: NA; j_call: TRBJ2-1; v_call: TRBV6-2/TRBV6-3; cdr3_aa: CASSYVIAAGNEQFF; cdr3_nt: TGTGCCAGCAGTTACGTGATAGCGGCCGGCAATGAGCAGTTCTTC
clone_size: NA; d_call: NA; j_call: TRBJ1-1; v_call: TRBV5-1; cdr3_aa: CASSSNWGTEAFF; cdr3_nt: TGCGCCAGCAGCTCCAACTGGGGTACTGAAGCTTTCTTT
clone_size: many; d_call: NA; j_call: TRBJ2-7; v_call: TRBV7-8; cdr3_aa: CASSPLSGVSSYEQYF; cdr3_nt: TGTGCCAGCAGCCCACTGTCGGGGGTGAGCTCCTACGAGCAGTACTTC
clone_size: few; d_call: TRBD2; j_call: TRBJ2-2; v_call: TRBV11-3; cdr3_aa: CASSKGRAGTGELFF; cdr3_nt: TGTGCCAGCAGCAAAGGGAGGGCTGGCACCGGGGAGCTGTTTTTT
clone_size: NA; d_call: NA; j_call: TRBJ2-1; v_call: TRBV18; cdr3_aa: CASSPSSAGAYNEQFF; cdr3_nt: TGTGCCAGCTCACCAAGTTCGGCAGGGGCTTACAATGAGCAGTTCTTC
clone_size: NA; d_call: NA; j_call: TRBJ1-1; v_call: TRBV20-1; cdr3_aa: CSARDLRGRRDTEAFF; cdr3_nt: TGCAGTGCTAGAGATCTCCGGGGGCGACGGGACACTGAAGCTTTCTTT
clone_size: few; d_call: NA; j_call: TRBJ2-7; v_call: TRBV4-1; cdr3_aa: CASSPVSTFPYEQYF; cdr3_nt: TGCGCCAGCAGCCCCGTATCGACTTTTCCCTACGAGCAGTACTTC
clone_size: few; d_call: TRBD2; j_call: TRBJ2-1; v_call: TRBV11-3; cdr3_aa: CASSPREREGLYNEQFF; cdr3_nt: TGTGCCAGCAGCCCCAGGGAGCGGGAGGGCCTTTACAATGAGCAGTTCTTC
clone_size: few; d_call: NA; j_call: TRBJ2-7; v_call: TRBV12-3/TRBV12-4; cdr3_aa: CASSLFHDPYEQYF; cdr3_nt: TGTGCCAGCAGTTTATTCCATGATCCCTACGAGCAGTACTTC
clone_size: NA; d_call: TRBD1; j_call: TRBJ2-1; v_call: TRBV4-1; cdr3_aa: CASSGGQSISNEQFF; cdr3_nt: TGCGCCAGCAGCGGGGGACAGTCCATTTCCAATGAGCAGTTCTTC
clone_size: NA; d_call: TRBD2; j_call: TRBJ2-1; v_call: TRBV9; cdr3_aa: CASSGGLAGVISSYNEQFF; cdr3_nt: TGTGCCAGCAGCGGGGGACTAGCGGGAGTAATCAGCTCCTACAATGAGCAGTTCTTC
clone_size: NA; d_call: NA; j_call: TRBJ2-1; v_call: TRBV3-1; cdr3_aa: CASSQDVVAGEQFF; cdr3_nt: TGTGCCAGCAGCCAAGATGTGGTAGCTGGTGAGCAGTTCTTC
clone_size: many; d_call: TRBD2; j_call: TRBJ2-5; v_call: TRBV4-2; cdr3_aa: CASSQASGETQYF; cdr3_nt: TGTGCCAGCAGCCAAGCTAGCGGGGAGACCCAGTACTTC
clone_size: many; d_call: TRBD2; j_call: TRBJ2-1; v_call: TRBV5-1; cdr3_aa: CASSFSGSHLNEQFF; cdr3_nt: TGCGCCAGCAGCTTCAGCGGGAGCCATTTAAATGAGCAGTTCTTC
clone_size: once; d_call: NA; j_call: TRBJ2-7; v_call: TRBV5-1; cdr3_aa: CASSLELREYEQYF; cdr3_nt: TGCGCCAGCAGCTTGGAACTTCGAGAGTACGAGCAGTACTTC
clone_size: NA; d_call: NA; j_call: TRBJ2-1; v_call: TRBV9; cdr3_aa: CASSVKGPGTLTYNEQFF; cdr3_nt: TGTGCCAGCAGCGTAAAGGGGCCCGGGACCCTCACCTACAATGAGCAGTTCTTC
clone_size: many; d_call: NA; j_call: TRBJ1-5; v_call: TRBV12-3/TRBV12-4; cdr3_aa: CASSLNGPFNQPQHF; cdr3_nt: TGTGCCAGCAGTTTAAACGGGCCATTCAATCAGCCCCAGCATTTT
clone_size: NA; d_call: NA; j_call: TRBJ2-7; v_call: TRBV19; cdr3_aa: CASSIGGPTYEQYF; cdr3_nt: TGTGCCAGTAGTATCGGGGGACCAACCTACGAGCAGTACTTC
clone_size: few; d_call: TRBD1; j_call: TRBJ1-1; v_call: TRBV5-1; cdr3_aa: CASSLEPGTENTEAFF; cdr3_nt: TGCGCCAGCAGCTTGGAGCCCGGGACAGAGAACACTGAAGCTTTCTTT
clone_size: NA; d_call: NA; j_call: TRBJ1-1; v_call: TRBV7-9; cdr3_aa: CASSSVGGALVTEAFF; cdr3_nt: TGTGCCAGCAGCTCCGTAGGAGGGGCATTGGTTACTGAAGCTTTCTTT
clone_size: NA; d_call: TRBD1; j_call: TRBJ2-5; v_call: TRBV3-1; cdr3_aa: CASSRDRDRRTQYF; cdr3_nt: TGTGCCAGCAGCCGAGACAGGGACCGTAGGACCCAGTACTTC
clone_size: many; d_call: NA; j_call: TRBJ1-3; v_call: TRBV28; cdr3_aa: CASSFRPDRTYGNTIYF; cdr3_nt: TGTGCCAGCAGTTTTAGACCGGACAGAACTTATGGAAACACCATATATTTT
clone_size: few; d_call: NA; j_call: TRBJ2-7; v_call: TRBV11-2; cdr3_aa: CASSFPVGAGTSYEQYF; cdr3_nt: TGTGCCAGCAGCTTTCCGGTGGGGGCAGGGACTTCCTACGAGCAGTACTTC
clone_size: NA; d_call: NA; j_call: TRBJ2-7; v_call: TRBV20-1; cdr3_aa: CSARLFGYEQYF; cdr3_nt: TGCAGTGCTCGGCTCTTTGGCTACGAGCAGTACTTC
clone_size: NA; d_call: NA; j_call: TRBJ2-7; v_call: TRBV6-2/TRBV6-3; cdr3_aa: CASSLTSAAKEQYF; cdr3_nt: TGTGCCAGCAGTCTCACATCTGCGGCTAAGGAGCAGTACTTC
clone_size: many; d_call: NA; j_call: TRBJ2-6; v_call: TRBV2; cdr3_aa: CASLTGSGANVLTF; cdr3_nt: TGTGCCAGTCTAACAGGGTCCGGGGCCAACGTCCTGACTTTC
clone_size: many; d_call: NA; j_call: TRBJ2-7; v_call: TRBV7-6; cdr3_aa: CASSLVEVYEQYF; cdr3_nt: TGTGCCAGCAGCTTAGTTGAGGTCTACGAGCAGTACTTC
clone_size: few; d_call: NA; j_call: TRBJ2-3; v_call: TRBV27; cdr3_aa: CASSGITDTQYF; cdr3_nt: TGTGCCAGCAGTGGTATCACAGATACGCAGTATTTT
clone_size: NA; d_call: TRBD1; j_call: TRBJ1-6; v_call: TRBV20-1; cdr3_aa: CSARDTRTGFRNNSPLHF; cdr3_nt: TGCAGTGCTAGAGATACCCGGACAGGGTTTAGGAATAATTCACCCCTCCACTTT
clone_size: once; d_call: TRBD1; j_call: TRBJ1-5; v_call: TRBV6-1; cdr3_aa: CASSEGAGGRKPQQF; cdr3_nt: TGTGCCAGCAGTGAAGGGGCAGGGGGCAGGAAGCCCCAGCAGTTT
clone_size: NA; d_call: NA; j_call: TRBJ1-1; v_call: TRBV4-1; cdr3_aa: CASTRGPAGTEAFF; cdr3_nt: TGCGCCAGCACCCGGGGACCTGCGGGCACTGAAGCTTTCTTT
clone_size: NA; d_call: TRBD1; j_call: TRBJ1-2; v_call: TRBV2; cdr3_aa: CASSPPEGAGGYTF; cdr3_nt: TGTGCCAGCAGTCCCCCGGAGGGGGCGGGAGGCTACACCTTC
clone_size: NA; d_call: NA; j_call: TRBJ2-7; v_call: TRBV20-1; cdr3_aa: CSAQPTAVAEQYF; cdr3_nt: TGCAGTGCCCAACCCACAGCGGTTGCCGAGCAGTACTTC
clone_size: NA; d_call: TRBD2; j_call: TRBJ2-3; v_call: TRBV11-2; cdr3_aa: CASSLDGSGYTDTTYF; cdr3_nt: TGTGCAAGCAGCTTAGATGGTAGCGGGTACACAGATACTACGTATTTT
clone_size: many; d_call: NA; j_call: TRBJ2-7; v_call: TRBV7-9; cdr3_aa: CASTGRSSYEQYF; cdr3_nt: TGTGCCAGCACAGGGAGGTCGTCCTACGAGCAGTACTTC
clone_size: few; d_call: NA; j_call: TRBJ1-1; v_call: TRBV30; cdr3_aa: CAWSPVALTEAFF; cdr3_nt: TGTGCCTGGAGTCCCGTCGCCCTTACTGAAGCTTTCTTT
clone_size: many; d_call: NA; j_call: TRBJ1-1; v_call: TRBV19; cdr3_aa: CASSGAGVMNTEAFF; cdr3_nt: TGTGCCAGTAGTGGGGCGGGGGTGATGAACACTGAAGCTTTCTTT
clone_size: NA; d_call: TRBD1; j_call: TRBJ2-3; v_call: TRBV24-1; cdr3_aa: CATSDGSLRGLATDTQYF; cdr3_nt: TGTGCCACCAGTGACGGATCGCTCAGGGGGCTCGCTACAGATACGCAGTATTTT
clone_size: few; d_call: NA; j_call: TRBJ1-1; v_call: TRBV19; cdr3_aa: CASSSSFTEAFF; cdr3_nt: TGTGCCAGTTCCAGTTCCTTCACTGAAGCTTTCTTT
clone_size: NA; d_call: NA; j_call: TRBJ1-1; v_call: TRBV7-4; cdr3_aa: CASSLAQGEGTEAFF; cdr3_nt: TGTGCCAGCAGCTTAGCGCAAGGGGAGGGCACTGAAGCTTTCTTT